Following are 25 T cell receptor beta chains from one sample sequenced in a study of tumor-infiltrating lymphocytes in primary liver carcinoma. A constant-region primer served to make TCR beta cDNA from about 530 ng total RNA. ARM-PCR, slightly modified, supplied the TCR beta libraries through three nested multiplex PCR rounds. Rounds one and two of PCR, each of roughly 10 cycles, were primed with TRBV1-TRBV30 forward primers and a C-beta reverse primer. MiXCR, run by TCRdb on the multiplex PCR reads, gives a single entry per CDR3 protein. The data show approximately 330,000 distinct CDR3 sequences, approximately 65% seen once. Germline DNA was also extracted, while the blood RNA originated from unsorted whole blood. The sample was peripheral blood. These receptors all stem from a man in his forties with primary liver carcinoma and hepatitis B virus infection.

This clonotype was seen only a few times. The CDR3 spells CASSHDRVQGYTF. The CDR3 region has the DNA TGTGCCAGCAGCCACGACAGGGTGCAGGGCTACACCTTC. J is TRBJ1-2 and V is TRBV14; 7 positions match TRBD1. J lost 8 bases, V lost 3 bases, and 6 bases had no gene match. In germline, CDR1 is SGHDN, CDR2 FVKESK. The length of the CDR3 is 13 residues.

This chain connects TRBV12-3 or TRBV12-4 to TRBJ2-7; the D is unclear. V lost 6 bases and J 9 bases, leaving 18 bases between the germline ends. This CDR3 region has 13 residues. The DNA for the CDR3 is TGTGCCAGCAGACCCGGGTGGTCCGGAGTGCAGTACTTC. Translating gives CASRPGWSGVQYF.

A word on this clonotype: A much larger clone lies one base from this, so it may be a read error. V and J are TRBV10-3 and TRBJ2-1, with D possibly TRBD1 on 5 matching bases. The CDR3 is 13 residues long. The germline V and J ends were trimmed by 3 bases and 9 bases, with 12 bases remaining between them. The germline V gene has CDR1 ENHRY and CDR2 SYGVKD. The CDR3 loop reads CAISDEQEREQFF. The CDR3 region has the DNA TGTGCCATCAGTGATGAACAGGAGCGTGAGCAGTTCTTC.

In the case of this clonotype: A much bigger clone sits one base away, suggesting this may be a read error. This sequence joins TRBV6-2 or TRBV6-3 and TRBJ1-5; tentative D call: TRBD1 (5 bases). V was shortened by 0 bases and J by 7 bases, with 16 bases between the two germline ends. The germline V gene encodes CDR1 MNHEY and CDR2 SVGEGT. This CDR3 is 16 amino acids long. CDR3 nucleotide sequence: TGTGCCAGCAGTTACTCGAGGGGACCTCTAGTCCAGCCCCAGCATTTT. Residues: CASSYSRGPLVQPQHF.

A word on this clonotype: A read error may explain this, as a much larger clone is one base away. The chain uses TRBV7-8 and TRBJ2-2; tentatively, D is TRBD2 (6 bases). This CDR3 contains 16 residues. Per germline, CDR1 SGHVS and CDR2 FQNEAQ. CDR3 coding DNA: TGTGCCAGCAGCTTGTTTGGGACTCCAAACACCGGGGAGCTGTCTTTT. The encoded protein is CASSLFGTPNTGELSF. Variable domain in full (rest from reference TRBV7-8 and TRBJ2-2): GAGVSQSPRYKVAKRGQDVALRCDPISGHVSLFWYQQALGQGPEFLTYFQNEAQLDKSGLPSDRFFAERPEGSVSTLKIQRTQQEDSAVYLCASSLFGTPNTGELSFGEGSRLTVL.

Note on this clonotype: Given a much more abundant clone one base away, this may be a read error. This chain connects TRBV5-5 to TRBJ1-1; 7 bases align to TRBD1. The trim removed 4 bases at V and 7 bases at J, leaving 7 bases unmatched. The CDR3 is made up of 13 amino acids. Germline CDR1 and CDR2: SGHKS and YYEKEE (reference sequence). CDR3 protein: CASSTEGQLEAFF. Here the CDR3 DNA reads TGTGCCAGCAGCACGGAGGGACAGCTTGAAGCTTTCTTT.

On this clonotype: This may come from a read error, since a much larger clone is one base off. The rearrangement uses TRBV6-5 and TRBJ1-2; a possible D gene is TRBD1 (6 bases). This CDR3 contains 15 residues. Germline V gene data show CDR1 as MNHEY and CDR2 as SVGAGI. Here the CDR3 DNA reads TGTGCCAGCAGTTCCTTGGGGGCGAAGAACTATGGCTACAGCTTC. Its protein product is CASSSLGAKNYGYSF.

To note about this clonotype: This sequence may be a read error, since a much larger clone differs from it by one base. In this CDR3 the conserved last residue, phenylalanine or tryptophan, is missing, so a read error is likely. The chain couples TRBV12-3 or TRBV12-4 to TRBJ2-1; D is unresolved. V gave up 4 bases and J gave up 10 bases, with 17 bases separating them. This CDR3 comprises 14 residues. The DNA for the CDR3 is TGTGCCAGCAGTTCCCGGTTAGAGGACCAGGAGCAGTTCTTA. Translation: CASSSRLEDQEQFL.

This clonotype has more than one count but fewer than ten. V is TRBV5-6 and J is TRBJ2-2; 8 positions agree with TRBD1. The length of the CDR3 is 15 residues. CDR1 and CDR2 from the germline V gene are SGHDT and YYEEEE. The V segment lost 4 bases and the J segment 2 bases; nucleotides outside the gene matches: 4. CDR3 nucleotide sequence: TGTGCCAGCAGCGTACAGGGGGTAAACACCGGGGAGCTGTTTTTT. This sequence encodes CASSVQGVNTGELFF.

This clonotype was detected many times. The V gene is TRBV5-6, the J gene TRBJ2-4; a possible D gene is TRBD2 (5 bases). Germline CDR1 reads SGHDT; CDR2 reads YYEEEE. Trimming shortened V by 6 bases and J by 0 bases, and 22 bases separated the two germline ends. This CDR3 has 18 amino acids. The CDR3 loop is CASTSTFAGELAKNIQYF. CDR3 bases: TGTGCCAGCACCTCAACCTTTGCCGGGGAGCTAGCCAAAAACATTCAGTACTTC.

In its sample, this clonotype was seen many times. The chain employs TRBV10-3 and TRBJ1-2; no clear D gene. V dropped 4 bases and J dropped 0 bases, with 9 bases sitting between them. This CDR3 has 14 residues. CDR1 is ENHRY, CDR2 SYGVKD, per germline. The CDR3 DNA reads TGTGCCATCAGTGCGGCAGCCTCTAACTATGGCTACACCTTC. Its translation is CAISAAASNYGYTF.

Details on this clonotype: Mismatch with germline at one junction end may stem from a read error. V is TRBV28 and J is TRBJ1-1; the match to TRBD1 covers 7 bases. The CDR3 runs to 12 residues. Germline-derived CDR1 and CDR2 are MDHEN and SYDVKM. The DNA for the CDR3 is TGTGCTAGCAAGGGACAGAGGAGGACGGCTTTCTTT. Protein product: CASKGQRRTAFF. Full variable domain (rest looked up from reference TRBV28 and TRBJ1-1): DVKVTQSSRYLVKRTGEKVFLECVQDMDHENMFWYRQDPGLGLRLIYFSYDVKMKEKGDIPEGYSVSREKKERFSLILESASTNQTSMYLCASKGQRRTAFFGQGTRLTVV.

CDR3 region: CASSSSGTICNEQFF. In nucleotides, the CDR3 is TGTGCCAGCAGTTCCTCCGGGACCATCTGCAATGAGCAGTTCTTC. The chain is built from TRBV12-3 or TRBV12-4 and TRBJ2-1; D is possibly TRBD1 or TRBD2 (5 bases each). V lost 4 bases to trimming and J lost 6 bases, with 16 bases between them. This CDR3 spans 15 amino acids.

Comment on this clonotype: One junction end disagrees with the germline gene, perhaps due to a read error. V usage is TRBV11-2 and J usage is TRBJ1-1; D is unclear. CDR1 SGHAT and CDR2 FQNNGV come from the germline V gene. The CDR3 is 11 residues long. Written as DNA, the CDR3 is TGTGCCAGCAACTTAACCACTGAAGCTTTCTTT. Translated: CASNLTTEAFF.

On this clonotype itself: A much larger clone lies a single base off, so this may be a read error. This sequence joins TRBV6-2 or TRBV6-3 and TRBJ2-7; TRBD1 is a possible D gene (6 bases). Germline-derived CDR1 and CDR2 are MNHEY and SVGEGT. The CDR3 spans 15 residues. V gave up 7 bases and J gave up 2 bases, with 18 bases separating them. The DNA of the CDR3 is TGTGCCAGCACTCTACATGGGACATTTGCCTACGAGCAGTACTTC. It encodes CASTLHGTFAYEQYF.

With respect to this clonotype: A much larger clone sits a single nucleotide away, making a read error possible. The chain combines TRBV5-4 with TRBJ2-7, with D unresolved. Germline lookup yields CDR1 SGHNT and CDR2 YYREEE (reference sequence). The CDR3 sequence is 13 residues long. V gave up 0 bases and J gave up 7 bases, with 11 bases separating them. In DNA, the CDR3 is TGTGCCAGCAGCTTGGGTGGCTGGTGGGAGCAGTACTTC. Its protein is CASSLGGWWEQYF.

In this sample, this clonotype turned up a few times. For the CDR3, the DNA is TGTGCCAGCAGTTCCAACAGGGGATCTGGCTACACCTTC. Translating it yields CASSSNRGSGYTF. The chain links TRBV12-3 or TRBV12-4 to TRBJ1-2, with 7 positions matching TRBD1. V shed 4 bases and J 7 bases; nucleotides not matched to a gene: 6. The CDR3 loop spans 13 amino acids.

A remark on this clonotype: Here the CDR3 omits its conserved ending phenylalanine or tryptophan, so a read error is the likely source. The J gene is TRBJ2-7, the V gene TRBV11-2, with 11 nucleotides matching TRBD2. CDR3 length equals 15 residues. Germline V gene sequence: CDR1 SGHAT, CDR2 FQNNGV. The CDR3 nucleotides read TGTGACAGCAGCTTAGGGACTAGCGGATTCTACGAGCAGTACTCC. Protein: CDSSLGTSGFYEQYS.

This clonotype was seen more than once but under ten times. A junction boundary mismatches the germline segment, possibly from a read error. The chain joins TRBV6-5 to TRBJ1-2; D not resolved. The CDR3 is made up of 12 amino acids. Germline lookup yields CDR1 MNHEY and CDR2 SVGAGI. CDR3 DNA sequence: TGTGTCAGCAAGAGGCAGGACTATGGCTACACCTTC. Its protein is CVSKRQDYGYTF.

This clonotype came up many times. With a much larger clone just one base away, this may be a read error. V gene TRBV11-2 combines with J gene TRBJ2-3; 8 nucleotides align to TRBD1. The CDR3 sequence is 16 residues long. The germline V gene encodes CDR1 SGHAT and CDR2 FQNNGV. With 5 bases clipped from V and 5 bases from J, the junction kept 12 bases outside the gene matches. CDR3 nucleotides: TGTGCCAGCAGCCATCCCCGTGTACAGGGGGGAGATACGCAGTATTTT. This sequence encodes CASSHPRVQGGDTQYF.

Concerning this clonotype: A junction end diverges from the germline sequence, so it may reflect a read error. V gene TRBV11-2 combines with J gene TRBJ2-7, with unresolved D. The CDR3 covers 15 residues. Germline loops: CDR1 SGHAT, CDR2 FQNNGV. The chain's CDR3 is CASSIESETSGEQYF. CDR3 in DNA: TGTGCCAGCAGCATAGAGTCCGAGACCTCTGGCGAGCAGTACTTC.

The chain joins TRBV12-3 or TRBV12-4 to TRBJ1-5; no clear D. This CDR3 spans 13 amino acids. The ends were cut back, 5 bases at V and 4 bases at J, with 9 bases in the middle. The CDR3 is CASSPTNNQPQHF. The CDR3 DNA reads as TGTGCCAGCAGTCCGACCAATAATCAGCCCCAGCATTTT.

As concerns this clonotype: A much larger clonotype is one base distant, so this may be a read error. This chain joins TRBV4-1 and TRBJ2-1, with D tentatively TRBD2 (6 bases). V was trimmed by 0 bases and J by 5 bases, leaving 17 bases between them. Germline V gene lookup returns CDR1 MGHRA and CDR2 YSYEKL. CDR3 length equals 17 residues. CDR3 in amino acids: CASSQEGAGYPHNEQFF. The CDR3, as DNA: TGCGCCAGCAGCCAAGAAGGGGCGGGATACCCCCACAATGAGCAGTTCTTC.

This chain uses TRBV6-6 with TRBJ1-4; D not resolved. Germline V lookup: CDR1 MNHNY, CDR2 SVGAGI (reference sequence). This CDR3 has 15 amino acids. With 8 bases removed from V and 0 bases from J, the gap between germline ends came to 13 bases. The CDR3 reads CASGKTDATNEKLFF. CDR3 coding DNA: TGTGCCAGCGGGAAGACGGATGCAACTAATGAAAAACTGTTTTTT.

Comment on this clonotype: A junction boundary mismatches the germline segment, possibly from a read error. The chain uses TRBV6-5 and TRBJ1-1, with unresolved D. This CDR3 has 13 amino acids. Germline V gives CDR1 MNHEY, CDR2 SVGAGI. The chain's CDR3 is CASGYSVNTEAFF. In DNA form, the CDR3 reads TGTGCCAGCGGTTACTCGGTTAACACTGAAGCTTTCTTT.